The entry that follows covers one T cell receptor beta chain sequence. No cognate antigen has been identified for it. The record has no base qualities; no much larger clone is one base away. The CDR3 regions of human TCRbeta chains were analyzed by immunosequencing. The paper's processing steps were these. TCRs in the repertoires were matched against a reference library of SARS-CoV-2-specific TCRs that had been generated with the MIRA antigen-specificity platform. Breadth meant the fraction of unique TCRs that were SARS-CoV-2-associated, whereas depth meant the fraction of total T cells that were SARS-CoV-2-associated. Using the MIRA data, each spike-specific TCR was assigned both to the spike region to which the TCR was reactive and to a CD4 or CD8 class. Log10-transformed breadth and depth values were compared by one-way ANOVA with Sidak's multiple comparisons tests. Entries here come from immuneACCESS through TCRdb and include only in-frame sequences with V and J called. Some clones fail to appear in such tables; in the studies checked, an unresolved V gene covers under half of the shortfall, and the cause of the remainder is unknown. The V and J calls and clone size are taken from that table; D and trimming were inferred from the DNA. Here the sample has approximately 89,000 clones; about 88% occur a single time. The ten largest clones take up over 2.5% of the sample.

CDR1 and CDR2 are drawn from the germline V gene: ENHRY, SYGVKD. Inclusive of the bounding cysteine and phenylalanine, the CDR3 is 15 residues long. Only CDR3 DNA is held: 45 bases, read in frame from base 1. The trim is 0 bases for V and 0 bases for J, with a gap of 5 bases between the germline ends. These data originate in a study of T cell responses to AZD1222 COVID-19 vaccine (dated by TCRdb to the early 2020s). In the study overall: AZD1222 recipients with second doses at about 4 weeks or about 12 weeks were pooled, because spike-specific TCR depth and breadth did not differ between schedules. TCR sequencing was performed for roughly 250 trial participants, of whom around 200 were given two doses of AZD1222 and 26 were given two doses of MenACWY control vaccine. Trial participants were enrolled into age subgroups of 18-55, 56-69 and 70-plus years, which contained roughly 150, 30 and 60 TCR-sequenced participants, respectively.

Read against the paper, the sample's time point label means: baseline before first vaccination. Vaccinee samples came from UK trials COV001 and COV002, including a single-blind randomized controlled phase 2/3 trial of AZD1222 (ChAdOx1 nCoV-19) in healthy adults. Trial participant PBMC samples were collected at day 0 and day 28 after the second dose for TCRbeta chain sequencing. What the work shows at the level of the full study, not this receptor alone: A significant rise in spike-specific TCR breadth and depth was observed after two AZD1222 doses relative to day 0 and relative to MenACWY recipients. Vaccine-associated CD4 TCRs spanned the whole spike protein, with dominant responses in regions 160-218 and 743-854. Participants were mostly white British, with more females than males. The authors suggested clonal diversity may have been underestimated. The 56-69-year group was small, and its depth increase did not reach significance, likely because of low power. Nearly half of unique spike-specific TCRs reportedly recognized epitopes outside regions mutated in the B.1.351 and B.1.1.7 variants. No day 14 peak-response samples were available, so repertoires were characterized only after the peak T cell response. Conclusions about previously exposed vaccinees are limited because only a handful of AZD1222 recipients were SARS-CoV-2 seropositive at baseline.

The source is an adult in good health. This specimen was peripheral blood, taken on day 0 of AZD1222 vaccination. The sequence is built from TRBV10-3 and TRBJ1-4, with no D gene named confidently. The DNA sequence is as follows: TGTGCCATCAGTGAGTCTGGTGCAACTAATGAAAAACTGTTTTTT. It translates as CAISESGATNEKLFF.